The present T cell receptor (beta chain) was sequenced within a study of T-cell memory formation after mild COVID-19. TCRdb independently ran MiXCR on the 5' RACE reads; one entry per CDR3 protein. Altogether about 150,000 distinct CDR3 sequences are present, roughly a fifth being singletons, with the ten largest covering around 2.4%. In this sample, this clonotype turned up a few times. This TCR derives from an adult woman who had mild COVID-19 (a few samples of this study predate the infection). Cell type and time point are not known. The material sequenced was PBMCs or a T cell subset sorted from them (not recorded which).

The CDR3 DNA reads TGTGCCAGCAGTTCCGGATACACAGATACGCAGTATTTT. Its protein is CASSSGYTDTQYF. The V gene is TRBV2, the J gene TRBJ2-3; D remains ambiguous. The germline V and J ends were trimmed by 5 bases and 2 bases, with 8 bases remaining between them. Per germline, CDR1 SNHLY and CDR2 FYNNEI. The CDR3 is 13 amino acids.